The 22 T cell receptor beta chains presented below share a single source sample, sequenced in a study of CD8+ T cells in alopecia areata (dated 2018 in TCRdb). Receptor libraries were prepared by the immunoSEQ multiplex PCR assay. RNA was extracted from all samples and reverse transcribed into cDNA, which served as template for TCR sequencing. The immuneACCESS repertoire file appears here via TCRdb, limited to in-frame rearrangements. These files lack a portion of the clones; in checked studies, under half of the deficit traces to unresolved V genes, and the cause of the others is not known. This sample gives under 250,000 clones in total; roughly three fifths of them show up just once. The ten largest clones add up to roughly 5.3% of the sample. Material for sequencing was CD8+ T cells sorted from blood. These receptors were taken from a human donor in good health.

The rearrangement joins TRBV4-1 to TRBJ2-1, with D tentatively TRBD2 (6 bases). The length of the CDR3 is 14 residues. Germline V gene lookup returns CDR1 MGHRA and CDR2 YSYEKL. With 6 bases removed from V and 8 bases from J, the gap between germline ends came to 17 bases. CDR3 sequence (DNA): TGCGCCAGCAGTCCCCTCCCGGGAGTTGATGAGCAGTTCTTC. It encodes CASSPLPGVDEQFF.

J is TRBJ2-5 and V is TRBV23-1; D is perhaps TRBD2 (5 bases). TRBV23-1 is classed as an ORF, of uncertain function. Trimming shortened V by 1 base and J by 2 bases, and 11 bases separated the two germline ends. The CDR3 covers 15 residues. CDR3 sequence (DNA): TGCGCCAGCAGTCAATTTTGGACGGGACAAGAGACCCAGTACTTC. Its protein is CASSQFWTGQETQYF.

The gene calls are TRBV4-1 and TRBJ2-7; D might be TRBD2 (6 bases). Germline lookup yields CDR1 MGHRA and CDR2 YSYEKL. Trimming shortened V by 0 bases and J by 5 bases, and 17 bases separated the two germline ends. The CDR3 loop spans 16 amino acids. CDR3 protein: CASSQEMRGLVNEQYF. CDR3 bases: TGCGCCAGCAGCCAAGAAATGAGGGGACTGGTAAACGAGCAGTACTTC.

This clone has a single count. Other DNA sequences in the sample encode the same CDR3. The J gene is TRBJ2-3, the V gene TRBV9; D gene unclear. Germline V gene sequence: CDR1 SGDLS, CDR2 YYNGEE. CDR3 length equals 13 residues. With 0 bases removed from V and 1 base from J, the gap between germline ends came to 3 bases. CDR3 protein: CASSVGGTDTQYF. CDR3 in DNA: TGTGCCAGCAGCGTAGGAGGCACAGATACGCAGTATTTT.

V gene TRBV18 combines with J gene TRBJ2-1; tentative D call: TRBD1 (5 bases). Trimming shortened V by 3 bases and J by 8 bases, and 11 bases separated the two germline ends. This CDR3 has 13 amino acids. Germline values: CDR1 KGHSH, CDR2 LQKENI. The CDR3 spells CASSPDTVDEQFF. CDR3 in DNA: TGTGCCAGCTCACCGGACACAGTCGATGAGCAGTTCTTC.

This clone appeared once. V usage is TRBV13 and J usage is TRBJ2-3, with TRBD1 identical over 10 bases. This CDR3 contains 16 residues. Losses at the gene ends were 5 bases for V and 1 base for J; bases not matched to a gene: 6. CDR1 and CDR2 (germline): PRHDT, FYEKMQ (reference sequence). The CDR3 nucleotides are TGTGCCAGCAGCCCCCGGGACAGGGGTCGCACAGATACGCAGTATTTT. Residues: CASSPRDRGRTDTQYF.

The V gene is TRBV11-2, the J gene TRBJ1-5; D call uncertain. The CDR3 sequence is 17 residues long. Germline V gives CDR1 SGHAT, CDR2 FQNNGV. Trimming left V 5 bases short and J 1 base short, with 18 bases between. CDR3 sequence: CASSPGVGKGSNQPQHF. The CDR3 DNA sequence: TGTGCCAGCAGCCCCGGCGTAGGGAAAGGGAGCAATCAGCCCCAGCATTTT.

The chain couples TRBV4-1 to TRBJ2-5, with D maybe TRBD2 (6 bases). The end of the DNA aligns better with TRBJ2-7, so the J call may be wrong. Germline values: CDR1 MGHRA, CDR2 YSYEKL. This CDR3 spans 17 amino acids. The DNA for the CDR3 is TGCGCCAGCAGCCAATCAGCCGCGGGACTCGATTCCTACGAGCAGTACTTC. It encodes CASSQSAAGLDSYEQYF.

About this clone itself: This sample also contains other DNA sequences that code for the same CDR3. The rearrangement joins TRBV7-2 to TRBJ2-3; no definite D call. Trimming cost V 5 bases and J 1 base, with 4 bases left between them. The CDR3 runs 12 residues. The V gene's germline CDR1 is SGHTA and CDR2 FQGNSA. CDR3 residues: CASSLGTDTQYF. CDR3 in DNA: TGTGCCAGCAGCCTCGGCACAGATACGCAGTATTTT.

Notes on this clone: The sample carries other DNA sequences with the same CDR3. The V and J genes are TRBV5-1 and TRBJ1-1; D is uncertain. Germline V gives CDR1 SGHRS, CDR2 YFSETQ. The CDR3 totals 13 residues. V gave up 0 bases and J gave up 1 base, with 4 bases separating them. The CDR3 reads CASSLGGNTEAFF. The CDR3, as DNA: TGCGCCAGCAGCTTGGGGGGGAACACTGAAGCTTTCTTT.

This clone was seen only a few times. The CDR3 DNA is TGCAGTGCTGGTACAGGGGCTTTCTTT. Its translation: CSAGTGAFF. The V call is TRBV20-1, the J call TRBJ1-1, with D perhaps matching TRBD1 (6 bases). V was pared by 5 bases and J by 11 bases, with 9 bases between. CDR1 is DFQATT, CDR2 SNEGSKA, per germline (reference sequence). This CDR3 is built from 9 residues.

The chain has TRBV29-1 and TRBJ1-1; D unclear. The CDR3 runs 10 residues. CDR1 is SQVTM, CDR2 ANQGSEA, per germline. V was shortened by 4 bases and J by 8 bases, with 8 bases between the two germline ends. CDR3 sequence: CSVVMGEAFF. The CDR3 DNA reads TGCAGCGTTGTTATGGGAGAAGCTTTCTTT.

This chain connects TRBV13 to TRBJ2-2; D remains unclear. V was clipped by 1 base and J by 5 bases, with 11 bases between them. Germline CDR1 PRHDT, CDR2 FYEKMQ (reference sequence). The CDR3 has 15 amino acids. CDR3 sequence reads: CASSLAPTSTGELFF. CDR3 DNA: TGTGCCAGCAGCTTAGCGCCGACATCAACCGGGGAGCTGTTTTTT. Full variable domain (outside the CDR3, taken from reference TRBV13 and TRBJ2-2): AAGVIQSPRHLIKEKRETATLKCYPIPRHDTVYWYQQGPGQDPQFLISFYEKMQSDKGSIPDRFSAQQFSDYHSELNMSSLELGDSALYFCASSLAPTSTGELFFGEGSRLTVL.

The gene calls are TRBV10-3 and TRBJ2-5; the D gene is possibly TRBD1 (5 bases). Germline V CDR1 and CDR2: ENHRY, SYGVKD. This CDR3 is 14 amino acids long. V lost 2 bases, J lost 5 bases, and 12 bases lay in between. The CDR3 here is CAISEAGLGETQYF. CDR3 DNA: TGTGCCATCAGTGAGGCAGGGCTTGGCGAGACCCAGTACTTC.

The chain joins TRBV4-1 to TRBJ2-3; perhaps TRBD2 as D (5 bases). V lost 4 bases, J lost 0 bases, and 14 bases lay in between. This CDR3 spans 16 amino acids. In germline, CDR1 is MGHRA, CDR2 YSYEKL. Written as DNA, the CDR3 is TGCGCCAGCAGCCCTTTGGAGCGGAGAAGCACAGATACGCAGTATTTT. Protein sequence: CASSPLERRSTDTQYF.

V and J are TRBV29-1 and TRBJ1-3; possibly TRBD1 for D (6 bases). CDR3 length equals 13 residues. Deletions cut 7 bases from V and 7 bases from J, with 17 bases between. In germline, CDR1 is SQVTM, CDR2 ANQGSEA. CDR3: CSAWGGKSNTIYF. DNA for the CDR3: TGCAGCGCCTGGGGGGGCAAGTCGAACACCATATATTTT.

This clone has just a few counts. The gene calls are TRBV5-1 and TRBJ1-1; no reliable D call. V lost 2 bases, J lost 0 bases, and 11 bases lay in between. The CDR3 sequence is 15 residues long. Germline V gene sequence: CDR1 SGHRS, CDR2 YFSETQ. CDR3 DNA sequence: TGCGCCAGCAGCTTTCACCCCTCGTTGAACACTGAAGCTTTCTTT. Translating gives CASSFHPSLNTEAFF.

With respect to this clone: Additional DNA sequences in this sample encode the identical CDR3. V usage is TRBV27 and J usage is TRBJ2-7, with 10 positions matching TRBD1. This CDR3 contains 13 residues. Germline V gene lookup returns CDR1 MNHEY and CDR2 SMNVEV (reference sequence). Trimming cost V 8 bases and J 4 bases; bases outside gene matches: 5. The CDR3 DNA sequence: TGTGCCAGCCGACCGGGACAGGGGTACGAGCAGTACTTC. Amino acids: CASRPGQGYEQYF.

The chain is built from TRBV11-2 and TRBJ2-5; D not resolved. The germline CDR1 and CDR2 sequences are SGHAT and FQNNGV. This CDR3 is 18 amino acids long. V was trimmed by 2 bases and J by 4 bases, leaving 23 bases between them. CDR3 nucleotide sequence: TGTGCCAGCAGCTTAATGTTCCGGGTAGGGAAGTTTGGAGAGACCCAGTACTTC. Amino acids: CASSLMFRVGKFGETQYF.

The J gene is TRBJ1-5, the V gene TRBV7-2; 9 bases are shared with TRBD1. Germline values: CDR1 SGHTA, CDR2 FQGNSA. This CDR3 has 14 residues. V dropped 6 bases and J dropped 9; count of bases not matched to a gene: 9. DNA for the CDR3: TGTGCCAGCAGTTCCACCGGGACAGGGCGGCCCCAGCATTTT. Protein product: CASSSTGTGRPQHF. Together with reference TRBV7-2 and TRBJ1-5, the CDR3 gives the full variable domain: GAGVSQSPSNKVTEKGKDVELRCDPISGHTALYWYRQSLGQGLEFLIYFQGNSAPDKSGLPSDRFSAERTGGSVSTLTIQRTQQEDSAVYLCASSSTGTGRPQHFGDGTRLSIL.

J is TRBJ1-1 and V is TRBV4-2, with D possibly being TRBD1 (6 bases). This CDR3 spans 15 amino acids. From germline, CDR1 is LGHNA and CDR2 YNFKEQ. Trimming took 0 bases from V and 0 from J, leaving 8 bases between them. The DNA of the CDR3 is TGTGCCAGCAGCCAAGAGACAGGATTGAACACTGAAGCTTTCTTT. It translates to CASSQETGLNTEAFF.

The rearrangement links TRBV29-1 to TRBJ1-1; D is ambiguous. The CDR3 extends over 12 amino acids. Trimming cost V 5 bases and J 11 bases, with 18 bases left between them. Germline loops: CDR1 SQVTM, CDR2 ANQGSEA. In DNA form, the CDR3 reads TGCAGCGTTCGCCAGGTTGGGGTAGAGGCTTTCTTT. Its translation: CSVRQVGVEAFF.